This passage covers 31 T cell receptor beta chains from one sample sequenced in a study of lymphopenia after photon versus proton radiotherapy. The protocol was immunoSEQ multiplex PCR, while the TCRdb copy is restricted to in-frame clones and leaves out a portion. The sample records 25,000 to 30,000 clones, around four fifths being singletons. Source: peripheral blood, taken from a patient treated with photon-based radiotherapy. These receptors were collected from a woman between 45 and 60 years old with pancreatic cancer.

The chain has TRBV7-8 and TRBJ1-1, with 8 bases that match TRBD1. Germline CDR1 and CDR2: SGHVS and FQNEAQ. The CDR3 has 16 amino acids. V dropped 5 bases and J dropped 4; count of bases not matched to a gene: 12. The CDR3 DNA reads TGTGCCAGCAGCGGAGGCAGGGGGCGCGGTGGCACTGAAGCTTTCTTT. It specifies CASSGGRGRGGTEAFF.

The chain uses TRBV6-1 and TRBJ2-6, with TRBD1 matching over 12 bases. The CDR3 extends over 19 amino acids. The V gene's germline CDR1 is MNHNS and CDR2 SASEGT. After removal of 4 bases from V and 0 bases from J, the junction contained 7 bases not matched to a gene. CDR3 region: CASSGPGTGGPSGANVLTF. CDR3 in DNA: TGTGCCAGCAGTGGCCCCGGGACAGGGGGCCCCTCTGGGGCCAACGTCCTGACTTTC.

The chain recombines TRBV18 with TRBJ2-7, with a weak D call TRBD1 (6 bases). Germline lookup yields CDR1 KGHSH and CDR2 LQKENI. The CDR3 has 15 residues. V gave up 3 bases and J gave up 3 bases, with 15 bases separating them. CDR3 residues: CASSPHGTQYYEQYF. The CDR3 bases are TGTGCCAGCTCACCTCACGGGACACAATACTACGAGCAGTACTTC.

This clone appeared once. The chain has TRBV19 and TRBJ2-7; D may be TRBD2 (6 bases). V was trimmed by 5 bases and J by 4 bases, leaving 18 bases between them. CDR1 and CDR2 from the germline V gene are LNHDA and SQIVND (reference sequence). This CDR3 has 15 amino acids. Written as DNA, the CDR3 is TGTGCCAGTAGTTGGCTCGGGAGTAGCCAATACGAGCAGTACTTC. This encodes CASSWLGSSQYEQYF.

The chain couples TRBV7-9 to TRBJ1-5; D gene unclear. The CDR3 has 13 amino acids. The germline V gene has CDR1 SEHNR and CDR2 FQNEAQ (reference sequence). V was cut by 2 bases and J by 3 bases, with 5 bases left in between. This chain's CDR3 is CASSLIDNQPQHF. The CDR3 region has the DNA TGTGCCAGCAGCTTAATCGACAATCAGCCCCAGCATTTT. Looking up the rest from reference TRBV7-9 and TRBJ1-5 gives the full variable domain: DTGVSQNPRHKITKRGQNVTFRCDPISEHNRLYWYRQTLGQGPEFLTYFQNEAQLEKSRLLSDRFSAERPKGSFSTLEIQRTEQGDSAMYLCASSLIDNQPQHFGDGTRLSIL.

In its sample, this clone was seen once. CDR3: CASIYAGELFF. CDR3 in DNA: TGTGCCAGCATCTATGCCGGGGAGCTGTTTTTT. This rearrangement joins TRBV2 to TRBJ2-2; no reliable D call. Germline V gives CDR1 SNHLY, CDR2 FYNNEI. Trimming removed 7 bases from V and 6 bases from J, with 6 bases in between. The CDR3 loop spans 11 amino acids.

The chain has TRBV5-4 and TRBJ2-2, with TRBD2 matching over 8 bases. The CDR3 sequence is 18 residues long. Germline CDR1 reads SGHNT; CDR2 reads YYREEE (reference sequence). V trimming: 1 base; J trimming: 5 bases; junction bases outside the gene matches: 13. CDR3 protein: CASSLLWLSGSGTGELFF. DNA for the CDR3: TGTGCCAGCAGCTTGTTGTGGTTAAGCGGGAGTGGAACCGGGGAGCTGTTTTTT. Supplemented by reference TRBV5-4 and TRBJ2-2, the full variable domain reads ETGVTQSPTHLIKTRGQQVTLRCSSQSGHNTVSWYQQALGQGPQFIFQYYREEENGRGNFPPRFSGLQFPNYSSELNVNALELDDSALYLCASSLLWLSGSGTGELFFGEGSRLTVL.

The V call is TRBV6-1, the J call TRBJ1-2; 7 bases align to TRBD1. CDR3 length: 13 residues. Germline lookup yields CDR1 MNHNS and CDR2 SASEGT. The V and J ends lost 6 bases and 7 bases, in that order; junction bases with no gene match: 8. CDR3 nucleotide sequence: TGTGCCAGCAGGATACAGGGGAACCGTGGCTACACCTTC. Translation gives CASRIQGNRGYTF.

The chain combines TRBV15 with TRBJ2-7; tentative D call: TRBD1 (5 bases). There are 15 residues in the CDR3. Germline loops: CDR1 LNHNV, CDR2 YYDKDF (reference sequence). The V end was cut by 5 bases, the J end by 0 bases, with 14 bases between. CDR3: CATSPWGGNSYEQYF. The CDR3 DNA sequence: TGTGCCACCAGCCCCTGGGGCGGAAACTCCTACGAGCAGTACTTC.

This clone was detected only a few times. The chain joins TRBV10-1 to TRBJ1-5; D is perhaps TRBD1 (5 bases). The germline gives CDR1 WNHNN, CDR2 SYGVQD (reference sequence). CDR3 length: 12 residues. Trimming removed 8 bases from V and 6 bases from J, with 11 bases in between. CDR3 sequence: CASPLGGQPQHF. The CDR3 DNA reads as TGCGCCAGCCCTCTCGGGGGTCAGCCCCAGCATTTT.

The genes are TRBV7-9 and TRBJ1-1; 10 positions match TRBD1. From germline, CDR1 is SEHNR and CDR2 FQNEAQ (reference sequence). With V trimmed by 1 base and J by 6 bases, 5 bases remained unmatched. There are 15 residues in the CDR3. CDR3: CASSLVRDRGAEAFF. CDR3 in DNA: TGTGCCAGCAGCTTAGTCCGGGACAGGGGCGCTGAAGCTTTCTTT.

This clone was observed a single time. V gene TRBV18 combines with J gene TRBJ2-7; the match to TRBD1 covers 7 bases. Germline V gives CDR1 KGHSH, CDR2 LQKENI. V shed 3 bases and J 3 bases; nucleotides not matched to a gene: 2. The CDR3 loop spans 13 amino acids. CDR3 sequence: CASSPAGGYEQYF. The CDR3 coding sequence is TGTGCCAGCTCACCTGCAGGGGGCTACGAGCAGTACTTC.

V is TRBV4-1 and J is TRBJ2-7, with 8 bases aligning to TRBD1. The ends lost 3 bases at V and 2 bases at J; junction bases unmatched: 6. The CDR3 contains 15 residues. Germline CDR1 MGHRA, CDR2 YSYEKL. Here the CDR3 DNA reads TGCGCCAGCAGCCAGGTGGGGGACAGGCCCTACGAGCAGTACTTC. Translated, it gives CASSQVGDRPYEQYF.

Written as DNA, the CDR3 is TGTGCCACCAACCCTGGACAGGGGAACATTCAGTACTTC. This encodes CATNPGQGNIQYF. The V call is TRBV7-9, the J call TRBJ2-4, with 9 bases matching TRBD1. The V gene's germline CDR1 is SEHNR and CDR2 FQNEAQ (reference sequence). This CDR3 comprises 13 residues. With 10 bases clipped from V and 7 bases from J, the junction kept 8 bases outside the gene matches.

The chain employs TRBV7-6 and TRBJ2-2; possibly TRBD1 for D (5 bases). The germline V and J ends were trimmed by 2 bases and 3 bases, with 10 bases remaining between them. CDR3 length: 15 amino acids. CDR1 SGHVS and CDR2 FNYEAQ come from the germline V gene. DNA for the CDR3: TGTGCCAGCAGCTTAAGACAGAGCCACACCGGGGAGCTGTTTTTT. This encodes CASSLRQSHTGELFF.

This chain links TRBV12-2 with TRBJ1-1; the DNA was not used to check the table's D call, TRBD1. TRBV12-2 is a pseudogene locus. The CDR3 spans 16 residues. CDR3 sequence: CASRFEDRGQDTEAFF. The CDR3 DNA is TGTGCAAGTCGCTTTGAGGACAGGGGGCAAGACACTGAAGCTTTCTTT.

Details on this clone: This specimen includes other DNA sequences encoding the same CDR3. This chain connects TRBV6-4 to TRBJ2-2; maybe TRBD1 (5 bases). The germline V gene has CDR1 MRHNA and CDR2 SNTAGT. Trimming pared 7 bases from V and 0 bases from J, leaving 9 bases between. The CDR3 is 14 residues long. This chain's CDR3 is CASKTTANTGELFF. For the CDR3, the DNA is TGTGCCAGCAAGACGACAGCGAACACCGGGGAGCTGTTTTTT.

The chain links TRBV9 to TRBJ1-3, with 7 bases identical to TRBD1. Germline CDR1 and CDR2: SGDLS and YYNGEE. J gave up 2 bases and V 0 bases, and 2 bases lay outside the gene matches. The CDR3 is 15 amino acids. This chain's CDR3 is CASSVGGQTGNTIYF. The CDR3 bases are TGTGCCAGCAGCGTAGGGGGACAGACTGGAAACACCATATATTTT.

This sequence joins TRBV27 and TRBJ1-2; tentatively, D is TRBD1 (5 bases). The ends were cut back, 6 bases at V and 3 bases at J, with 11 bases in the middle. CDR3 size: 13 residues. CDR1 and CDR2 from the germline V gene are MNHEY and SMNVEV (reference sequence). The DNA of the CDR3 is TGTGCCAGCAGCCAGGGTGCCGACTATGGCTACACCTTC. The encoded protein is CASSQGADYGYTF.

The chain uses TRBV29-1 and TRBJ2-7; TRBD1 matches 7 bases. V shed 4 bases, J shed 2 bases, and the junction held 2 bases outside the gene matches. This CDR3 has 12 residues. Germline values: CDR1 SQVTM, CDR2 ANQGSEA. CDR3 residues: CSVAQGAYEQYF. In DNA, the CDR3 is TGCAGCGTTGCCCAGGGGGCCTACGAGCAGTACTTC.

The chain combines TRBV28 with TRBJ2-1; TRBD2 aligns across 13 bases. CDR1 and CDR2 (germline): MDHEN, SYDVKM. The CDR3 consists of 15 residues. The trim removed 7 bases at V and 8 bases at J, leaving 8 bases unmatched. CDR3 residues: CASTIGTSGTDEQFF. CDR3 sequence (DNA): TGTGCCAGCACTATTGGGACTAGCGGGACGGATGAGCAGTTCTTC.

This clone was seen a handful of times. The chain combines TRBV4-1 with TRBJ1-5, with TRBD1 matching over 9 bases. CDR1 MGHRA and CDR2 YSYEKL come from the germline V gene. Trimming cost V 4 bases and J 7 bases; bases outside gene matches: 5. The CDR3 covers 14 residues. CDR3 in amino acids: CASSRTGEGQPQHF. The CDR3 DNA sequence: TGCGCCAGCAGCCGGACAGGGGAAGGACAGCCCCAGCATTTT.

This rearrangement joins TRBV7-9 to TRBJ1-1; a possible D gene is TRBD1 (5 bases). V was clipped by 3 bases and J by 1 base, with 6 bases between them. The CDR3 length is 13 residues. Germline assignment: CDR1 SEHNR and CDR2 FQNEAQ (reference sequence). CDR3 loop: CASSFQGNTEAFF. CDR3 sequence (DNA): TGTGCCAGCAGCTTCCAGGGGAACACTGAAGCTTTCTTT.

The CDR3 spells CASSWYWPRADTQYF. DNA of the CDR3: TGTGCCAGCAGCTGGTATTGGCCTAGGGCAGATACGCAGTATTTT. The chain links TRBV21-1 to TRBJ2-3. TRBV21-1 is deemed a pseudogene. The CDR3 spans 15 residues.

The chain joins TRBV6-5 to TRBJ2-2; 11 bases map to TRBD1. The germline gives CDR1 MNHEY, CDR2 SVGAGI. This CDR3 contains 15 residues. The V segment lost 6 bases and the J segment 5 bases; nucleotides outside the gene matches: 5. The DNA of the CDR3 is TGTGCCAGCAGCTTCGGGACAGGGGGAACCGGGGAGCTGTTTTTT. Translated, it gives CASSFGTGGTGELFF.

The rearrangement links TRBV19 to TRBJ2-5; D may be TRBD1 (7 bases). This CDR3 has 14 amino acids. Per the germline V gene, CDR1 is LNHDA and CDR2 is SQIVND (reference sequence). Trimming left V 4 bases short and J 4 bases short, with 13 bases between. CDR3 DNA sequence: TGTGCCAGTAGTAAGGAGGGGGCAGGAGAGACCCAGTACTTC. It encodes CASSKEGAGETQYF. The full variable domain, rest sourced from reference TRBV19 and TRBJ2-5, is DGGITQSPKYLFRKEGQNVTLSCEQNLNHDAMYWYRQDPGQGLRLIYYSQIVNDFQKGDIAEGYSVSREKKESFPLTVTSAQKNPTAFYLCASSKEGAGETQYFGPGTRLLVL.

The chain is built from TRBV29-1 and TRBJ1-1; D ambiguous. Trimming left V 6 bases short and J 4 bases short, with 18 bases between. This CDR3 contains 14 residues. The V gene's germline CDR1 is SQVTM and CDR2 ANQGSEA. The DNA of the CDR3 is TGCAGCGTGACTACGGTCCTGATTGCCACTGAAGCTTTCTTT. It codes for CSVTTVLIATEAFF.

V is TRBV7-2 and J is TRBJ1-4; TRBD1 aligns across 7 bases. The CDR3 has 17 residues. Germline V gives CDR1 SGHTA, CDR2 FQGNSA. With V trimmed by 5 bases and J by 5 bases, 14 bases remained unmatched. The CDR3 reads CASSRPPSRGQNEKLFF. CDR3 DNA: TGTGCCAGCAGCCGGCCGCCATCAAGGGGGCAGAATGAAAAACTGTTTTTT.

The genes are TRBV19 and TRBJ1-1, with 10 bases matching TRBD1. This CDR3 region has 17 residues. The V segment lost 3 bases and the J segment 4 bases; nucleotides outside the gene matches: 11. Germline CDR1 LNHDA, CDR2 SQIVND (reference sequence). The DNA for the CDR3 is TGTGCCAGTAGTATCTCATCCGGGACAGGGGTGGGCACTGAAGCTTTCTTT. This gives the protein CASSISSGTGVGTEAFF.

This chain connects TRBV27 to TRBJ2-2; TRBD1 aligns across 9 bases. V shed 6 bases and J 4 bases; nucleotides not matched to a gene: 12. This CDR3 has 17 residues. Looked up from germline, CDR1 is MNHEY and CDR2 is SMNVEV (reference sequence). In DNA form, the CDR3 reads TGTGCCAGCAGCCCCTCCCGGGACAGGGTAATCACCGGGGAGCTGTTTTTT. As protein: CASSPSRDRVITGELFF.

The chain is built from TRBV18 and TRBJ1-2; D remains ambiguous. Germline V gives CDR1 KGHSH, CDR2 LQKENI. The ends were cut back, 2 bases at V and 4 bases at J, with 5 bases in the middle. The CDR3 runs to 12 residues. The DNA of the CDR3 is TGTGCCAGCTCACCAGGCGGCTATGGCTACACCTTC. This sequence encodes CASSPGGYGYTF.